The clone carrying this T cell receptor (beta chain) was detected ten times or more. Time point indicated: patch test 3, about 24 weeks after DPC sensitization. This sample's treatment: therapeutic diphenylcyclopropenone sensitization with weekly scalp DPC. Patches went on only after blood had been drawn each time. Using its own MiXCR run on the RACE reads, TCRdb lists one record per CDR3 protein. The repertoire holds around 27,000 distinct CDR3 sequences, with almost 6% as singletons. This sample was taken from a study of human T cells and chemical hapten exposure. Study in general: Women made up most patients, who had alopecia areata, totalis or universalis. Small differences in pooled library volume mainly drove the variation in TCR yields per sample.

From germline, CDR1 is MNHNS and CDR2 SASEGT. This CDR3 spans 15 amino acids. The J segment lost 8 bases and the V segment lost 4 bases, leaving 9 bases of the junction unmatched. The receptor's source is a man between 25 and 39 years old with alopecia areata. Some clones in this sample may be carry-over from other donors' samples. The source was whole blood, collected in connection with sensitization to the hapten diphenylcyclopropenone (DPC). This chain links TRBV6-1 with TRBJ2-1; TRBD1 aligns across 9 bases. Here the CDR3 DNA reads TGTGCCAGCAGTGGCGAGACAGGGGGGCGCGATGAGCAGTTCTTC. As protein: CASSGETGGRDEQFF.